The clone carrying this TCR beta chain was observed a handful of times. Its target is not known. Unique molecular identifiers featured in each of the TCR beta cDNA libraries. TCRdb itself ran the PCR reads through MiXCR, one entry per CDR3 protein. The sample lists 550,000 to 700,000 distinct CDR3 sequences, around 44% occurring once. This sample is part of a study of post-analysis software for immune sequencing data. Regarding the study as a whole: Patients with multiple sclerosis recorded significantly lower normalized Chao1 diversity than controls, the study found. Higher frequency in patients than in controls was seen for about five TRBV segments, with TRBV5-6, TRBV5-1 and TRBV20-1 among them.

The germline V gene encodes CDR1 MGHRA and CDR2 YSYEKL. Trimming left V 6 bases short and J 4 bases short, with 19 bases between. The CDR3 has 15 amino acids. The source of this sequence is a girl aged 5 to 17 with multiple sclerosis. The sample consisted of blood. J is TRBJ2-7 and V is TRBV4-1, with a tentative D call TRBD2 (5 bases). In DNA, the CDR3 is TGCGCCAGCAGGTCGTCCAGCGGCGCGGGTTACGAGCAGTACTTC. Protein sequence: CASRSSSGAGYEQYF.